This TCR beta chain was recorded in a study of T cells in Graves' hyperthyroidism and ophthalmopathy. Study-wide findings and caveats: The model made its ophthalmopathy prediction, and onset followed a median around 6.9 months later. Most thyroid-expanded clonotypes above 0.001 were also found in blood.

Fresh peripheral blood, around 9.5 ml, yielded the PBMCs. The CDR3 runs 11 residues. CDR1 and CDR2 (germline): DFQATT, SNEGSKA (reference sequence). With 3 bases removed from V and 3 bases from J, the gap between germline ends came to 5 bases. Amplification of TCR beta CDR3 regions used RNA as the template. First-round RT-PCR of the TCR CDR3 relied on the HTBI primer set. TCRdb reprocessed the multiplex PCR reads via MiXCR and lists one record per CDR3 protein. Counted here are approximately 480,000 distinct CDR3 sequences, roughly 20% occurring once; the ten biggest clones make up 26%. Details on this clonotype: Its antigen is unidentified.

The J gene is TRBJ2-5, the V gene TRBV20-1; D uncertain. Sequencing was performed on blood. This TCR derives from a man younger than 30 with Graves' hyperthyroidism. CDR3: CSARSKETQYF. CDR3 in DNA: TGCAGTGCTAGGTCAAAAGAGACCCAGTACTTC.